This T cell receptor beta chain was identified in a study of blood T cell repertoires in COVID-19. The CDR3 has 14 amino acids. Germline lookup yields CDR1 LNHDA and CDR2 SQIVND (reference sequence). Trimming took 7 bases from V and 3 from J, leaving 15 bases between them. Some clones are missing from TCRdb's copy, which holds only in-frame ones; the method was immunoSEQ multiplex PCR. The profile shows some 150,000 clones, around 81% of them singletons. This receptor was obtained from a woman aged 40 to 50 with active or convalescent COVID-19. Sequencing was performed on peripheral blood. The gene calls are TRBV19 and TRBJ1-1; tentatively, D is TRBD1 (5 bases). CDR3 nucleotides: TGTGCCAGTACCGACCCTTGGGGGGACACTGAAGCTTTCTTT. Its protein product is CASTDPWGDTEAFF.